Listed here is a single T cell receptor (beta chain). TCRdb used MiXCR to reprocess the RT-PCR reads, holding one entry per CDR3 protein. The sample has about 150,000 distinct CDR3 sequences, nearly 25% seen once; the top ten hold roughly 25%. These data originate in a study of patients and donors after allogeneic stem cell transplantation. V was pared by 4 bases and J by 2 bases, with 9 bases of the junction left unmatched. Germline CDR1 SGHRS, CDR2 YFSETQ. The CDR3 contains 18 residues. Input material: blood, either unsorted or a sorted T cell fraction (not recorded which). The sequence derives from a human donor who was either an allogeneic HSCT recipient or a stem cell or donor lymphocyte infusion donor (not recorded which). It is not recorded whose cells these are; they may come from a transplant donor. This chain joins TRBV5-1 and TRBJ2-7, with 16 bases fitting TRBD2. The CDR3 DNA reads TGCGCCAGCAGCCCCAGGCCCGGGACTAGCGGGGGGGCCTACGAGCAGTACTTC. Its protein is CASSPRPGTSGGAYEQYF.